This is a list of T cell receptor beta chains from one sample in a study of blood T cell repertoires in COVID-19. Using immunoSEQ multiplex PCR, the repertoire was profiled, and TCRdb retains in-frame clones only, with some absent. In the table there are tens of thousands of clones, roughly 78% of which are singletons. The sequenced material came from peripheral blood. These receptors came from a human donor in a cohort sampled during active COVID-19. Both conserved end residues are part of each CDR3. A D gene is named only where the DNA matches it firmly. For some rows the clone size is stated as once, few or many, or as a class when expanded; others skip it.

cdr3_nt: TGTGCCAGCAGCATCGGGGGGAGCTCCTACAATGAGCAGTTCTTC; cdr3_aa: CASSIGGSSYNEQFF; clone_size: once; d_call: TRBD2; j_call: TRBJ2-1; v_call: TRBV9; cdr3_length: 15
cdr3_nt: TGTGCCAGCAGCCCCCGGGACAGGGACCCTTTGGGCGGGGAGCTGTTTTTT; cdr3_aa: CASSPRDRDPLGGELFF; clone_size: -; d_call: TRBD1; j_call: TRBJ2-2; v_call: TRBV7-9; cdr3_length: 17
cdr3_nt: TGTGCCAGCAGTTCAACAGGGCCGGACTATGGCTACACCTTC; cdr3_aa: CASSSTGPDYGYTF; clone_size: -; d_call: -; j_call: TRBJ1-2; v_call: TRBV6-5; cdr3_length: 14
cdr3_nt: TGTGCCAGCAGCCGCGGTAGTTATAGCAATCAGCCCCAGCATTTT; cdr3_aa: CASSRGSYSNQPQHF; clone_size: -; d_call: -; j_call: TRBJ1-5; v_call: TRBV6-2/TRBV6-3; cdr3_length: 15
cdr3_nt: TGTGCCAGCAGCCCTTATGGACAGTATACTAACACTGAAGCTTTCTTT; cdr3_aa: CASSPYGQYTNTEAFF; clone_size: -; d_call: -; j_call: TRBJ1-1; v_call: TRBV28; cdr3_length: 16
cdr3_nt: TGTGCCAGCAGCCAAGAGCATGGGACAGGGTTTTCACCCCTCCACTTT; cdr3_aa: CASSQEHGTGFSPLHF; clone_size: -; d_call: TRBD1; j_call: TRBJ1-6; v_call: TRBV4-2; cdr3_length: 16
cdr3_nt: TGTGCCTGGAGTGTAAAGTCGCCGACAGGCCCTGGAAACTACGAGCAGTACTTC; cdr3_aa: CAWSVKSPTGPGNYEQYF; clone_size: -; d_call: -; j_call: TRBJ2-7; v_call: TRBV30; cdr3_length: 18
cdr3_nt: TGTGCCAGCCGAACCATGGGCAGTCCAAATTCACCCCTCCACTTT; cdr3_aa: CASRTMGSPNSPLHF; clone_size: -; d_call: -; j_call: TRBJ1-6; v_call: TRBV2; cdr3_length: 15
cdr3_nt: TGTGCCAGCTCACCCTCCGGGAGGCTCAGGGAAAAACTGTTTTTT; cdr3_aa: CASSPSGRLREKLFF; clone_size: -; d_call: -; j_call: TRBJ1-4; v_call: TRBV18; cdr3_length: 15
cdr3_nt: TGTGCCAGCACGGGGGGCCGTAAGGGCGAAGAGACCCAGTACTTC; cdr3_aa: CASTGGRKGEETQYF; clone_size: -; d_call: -; j_call: TRBJ2-5; v_call: TRBV2; cdr3_length: 15
cdr3_nt: TGTGCCAGCAGCGTAGTAGGACTTCACACAGATACGCAGTATTTT; cdr3_aa: CASSVVGLHTDTQYF; clone_size: -; d_call: -; j_call: TRBJ2-3; v_call: TRBV9; cdr3_length: 15
cdr3_nt: TGTGCCAGCAGCTTGGTCCATAGCAGGGATCAGCCCCAGCATTTT; cdr3_aa: CASSLVHSRDQPQHF; clone_size: -; d_call: -; j_call: TRBJ1-5; v_call: TRBV5-6; cdr3_length: 15
cdr3_nt: TGCACCAGCAGCCCAAAACCGGGACTAGTGGATGAGCAGTTCTTC; cdr3_aa: CTSSPKPGLVDEQFF; clone_size: -; d_call: -; j_call: TRBJ2-1; v_call: TRBV1; cdr3_length: 15
cdr3_nt: TGTGCCAGCAGCCCCGCGGGGGGCCTTAACACTGAAGCTTTCTTT; cdr3_aa: CASSPAGGLNTEAFF; clone_size: few; d_call: -; j_call: TRBJ1-1; v_call: TRBV7-9; cdr3_length: 15
cdr3_nt: TGTGCCAGCTCACCTGAGACAACCTACGAGCAGTACTTC; cdr3_aa: CASSPETTYEQYF; clone_size: -; d_call: -; j_call: TRBJ2-7; v_call: TRBV18; cdr3_length: 13
cdr3_nt: TGTGCCAGCACCCAAGTCAGGGATCGCACAGATACGCAGTATTTT; cdr3_aa: CASTQVRDRTDTQYF; clone_size: -; d_call: -; j_call: TRBJ2-3; v_call: TRBV6-5; cdr3_length: 15
cdr3_nt: TGTGCCAGCAGCGTGACAGGTCGGACCGGGGAGCTGTTTTTT; cdr3_aa: CASSVTGRTGELFF; clone_size: -; d_call: -; j_call: TRBJ2-2; v_call: TRBV9; cdr3_length: 14
cdr3_nt: TGTGCCAGCAGCCCGACCCCGGGACAGGGGGCAGGCCAGCCCCAGCATTTT; cdr3_aa: CASSPTPGQGAGQPQHF; clone_size: -; d_call: TRBD1; j_call: TRBJ1-5; v_call: TRBV3-1/TRBV3-2; cdr3_length: 17
cdr3_nt: TGTGCCAGCAGGGGGGGAAGAAACACTGAAGCTTTCTTT; cdr3_aa: CASRGGRNTEAFF; clone_size: -; d_call: -; j_call: TRBJ1-1; v_call: TRBV3-1/TRBV3-2; cdr3_length: 13
cdr3_nt: TGTGCCGGCCGAGGTATGGGGACCCAGTACTTC; cdr3_aa: CAGRGMGTQYF; clone_size: few; d_call: -; j_call: TRBJ2-5; v_call: TRBV2; cdr3_length: 11
cdr3_nt: TGTGCCACCAGCAGACCCAAAGGGGGGGGTCCTCCTACCCGAGGTGGGCCCTACAATGAGCAGTTCTTC; cdr3_aa: CATSRPKGGGPPTRGGPYNEQFF; clone_size: -; d_call: -; j_call: TRBJ2-1; v_call: TRBV15; cdr3_length: 23
cdr3_nt: TGTGCCAGCAGCAGAAACAGGGGGTACGAGCAGTACTTC; cdr3_aa: CASSRNRGYEQYF; clone_size: many; d_call: TRBD1; j_call: TRBJ2-7; v_call: TRBV12-3/TRBV12-4; cdr3_length: 13
cdr3_nt: TGCGCCAGCAGCTCCGGGACAGGGATGCGGGCCTACGAGCAGTACTTC; cdr3_aa: CASSSGTGMRAYEQYF; clone_size: -; d_call: TRBD1; j_call: TRBJ2-7; v_call: TRBV5-1; cdr3_length: 16
cdr3_nt: TGTGCCAGCAGTTTGGGCAGGGGGCGTTTTGGTGAAAAACTGTTTTTT; cdr3_aa: CASSLGRGRFGEKLFF; clone_size: -; d_call: TRBD1; j_call: TRBJ1-4; v_call: TRBV28; cdr3_length: 16
cdr3_nt: TGTGCCAGCAGGACAGGACTCAATCAGCCCCAGCATTTT; cdr3_aa: CASRTGLNQPQHF; clone_size: once; d_call: -; j_call: TRBJ1-5; v_call: TRBV2; cdr3_length: 13
cdr3_nt: TGTGCCAGCAGTTACTCGAGCGGGGGAATCACAGATACGCAGTATTTT; cdr3_aa: CASSYSSGGITDTQYF; clone_size: -; d_call: TRBD2; j_call: TRBJ2-3; v_call: TRBV6-2/TRBV6-3; cdr3_length: 16
cdr3_nt: TGTGCTAGTGGTTTGGGGGACAGGGGAACCTACGAGCAGTACTTC; cdr3_aa: CASGLGDRGTYEQYF; clone_size: -; d_call: TRBD1; j_call: TRBJ2-7; v_call: TRBV12-5; cdr3_length: 15
cdr3_nt: TGTGCCAGCAGTGTCGGGACTTCGAACACTGAAGCTTTCTTT; cdr3_aa: CASSVGTSNTEAFF; clone_size: -; d_call: -; j_call: TRBJ1-1; v_call: TRBV25-1; cdr3_length: 14